This TCR beta chain stems from a study of technical replicates of blood from several donors. The table came from immunoSEQ multiplex PCR; TCRdb's copy has only in-frame clones and leaves some out. In the table there are around 70,000 clones, over 90% of which are singletons. The CDR3 has 14 amino acids. Trimming took 4 bases from V and 2 from J; bases not matched to a gene: 2. Germline CDR1 and CDR2: LNHDA and SQIVND (reference sequence). The sequence derives from a human donor in good health. Input material: T cells isolated from PBMCs. V usage is TRBV19 and J usage is TRBJ1-5, with TRBD1 identical over 7 bases. The CDR3 here is CASSNRGGNQPQHF. In nucleotides, the CDR3 is TGTGCCAGTAGTAACAGGGGTGGCAATCAGCCCCAGCATTTT.